The 32 T cell receptor beta chains reported below all come from one sample, sequenced in a study of cytomegalovirus exposure and HLA in healthy donors. A multiplex PCR was run with 60 Vbeta primers and 13 Jbeta primers. Using immunoSEQ multiplex PCR, the repertoire was profiled, and TCRdb retains in-frame clones only, with some absent. The table has fewer than 200,000 clones, 76% seen once. Sample: PBMCs. These receptor sequences come from a female donor in good health and CMV-seronegative.

The rearrangement links TRBV27 to TRBJ1-2; no clear D. Trimming took off 6 bases at V and 11 bases at J, with 13 bases between the two ends. The CDR3 is 11 amino acids. Germline V gene sequence: CDR1 MNHEY, CDR2 SMNVEV (reference sequence). The CDR3 DNA is TGTGCCAGCAGGCTAGGGAGTGCTTACACCTTC. This gives the protein CASRLGSAYTF.

This clone was seen a handful of times. This chain joins TRBV11-3 and TRBJ2-1; TRBD1 agrees at 7 bases. The germline gives CDR1 SGHNT, CDR2 YENEEA. The CDR3 runs 15 residues. The J segment lost 4 bases and the V segment lost 3 bases, leaving 6 bases of the junction unmatched. CDR3 bases: TGTGCCAGCAGCTTTACAACAGGGGATTACAATGAGCAGTTCTTC. Translation: CASSFTTGDYNEQFF.

The J gene is TRBJ2-3, the V gene TRBV5-6, with 12 bases matching TRBD2. V dropped 4 bases and J dropped 0; count of bases not matched to a gene: 6. The germline gives CDR1 SGHDT, CDR2 YYEEEE. The length of the CDR3 is 17 residues. CDR3 residues: CASSAGTSGPSTDTQYF. The CDR3 nucleotides are TGTGCCAGCAGCGCTGGGACTAGCGGGCCGAGCACAGATACGCAGTATTTT.

This rearrangement joins TRBV28 to TRBJ1-2; D is ambiguous. Trimming took 1 base from V and 2 from J, leaving 5 bases between them. Germline assignment: CDR1 MDHEN and CDR2 SYDVKM. This CDR3 contains 13 residues. CDR3 in DNA: TGTGCCAGCAGTTTATTAGAGAACTATGGCTACACCTTC. Residues: CASSLLENYGYTF.

CDR3 loop: CASSPGTGGYNEQFF. DNA of the CDR3: TGCGCCAGCAGTCCCGGGACAGGGGGTTACAATGAGCAGTTCTTC. V usage is TRBV5-1 and J usage is TRBJ2-1; 11 bases are a match to TRBD1. V dropped 5 bases and J dropped 4; count of bases not matched to a gene: 5. The CDR3 spans 15 residues. Germline V CDR1 and CDR2: SGHRS, YFSETQ.

V usage is TRBV18 and J usage is TRBJ2-3; 9 bases match TRBD1. Looked up from germline, CDR1 is KGHSH and CDR2 is LQKENI. CDR3 length: 12 amino acids. V lost 6 bases and J lost 10; bases outside the gene matches: 5. As DNA, the CDR3 is TGTGCCAGCTCCCAGGGACAGGGTGCGCAGTATTTT. Its translation is CASSQGQGAQYF.

This rearrangement joins TRBV9 to TRBJ1-3, with D tentatively TRBD1 (5 bases). The CDR3 covers 16 residues. V was shortened by 6 bases and J by 4 bases, with 20 bases between the two germline ends. Germline values: CDR1 SGDLS, CDR2 YYNGEE. The CDR3 nucleotides read TGTGCCAGCACCCCCCGGGGGAGGGCGTCGGGAAACACCATATATTTT. It translates to CASTPRGRASGNTIYF.

This chain connects TRBV5-4 to TRBJ2-7, with a possible D match to TRBD2 (6 bases). Trimming took off 5 bases at V and 0 bases at J, with 21 bases between the two ends. Per the germline V gene, CDR1 is SGHNT and CDR2 is YYREEE (reference sequence). The CDR3 has 17 residues. The CDR3 sequence: CASSYRGYSAFSYEQYF. For the CDR3, the DNA is TGTGCCAGCAGTTACCGGGGGTATAGCGCCTTCTCCTACGAGCAGTACTTC.

The V call is TRBV28, the J call TRBJ2-7; D might be TRBD1 (6 bases). Per germline, CDR1 MDHEN and CDR2 SYDVKM. V was clipped by 5 bases and J by 6 bases, with 14 bases between them. The CDR3 contains 13 residues. This chain's CDR3 is CASSLPTGREQYF. CDR3 DNA: TGTGCCAGCAGTCTGCCGACAGGTCGCGAGCAGTACTTC.

The chain links TRBV28 to TRBJ1-2; tentative D call: TRBD1 (6 bases). CDR3 length: 15 amino acids. Germline V gene lookup returns CDR1 MDHEN and CDR2 SYDVKM. Trimming stripped 6 bases from V and 2 bases from J, with 16 bases between. CDR3 region: CASRATGQGNYGYTF. CDR3 nucleotides: TGTGCCAGCAGGGCGACAGGACAAGGCAACTATGGCTACACCTTC.

This chain links TRBV28 with TRBJ1-2; 10 nucleotides align to TRBD1. With 8 bases clipped from V and 4 bases from J, the junction kept 4 bases outside the gene matches. This CDR3 is built from 13 residues. Per the germline V gene, CDR1 is MDHEN and CDR2 is SYDVKM. For the CDR3, the DNA is TGTGCCAGCTGGACAGGGGGAGGCTATGGCTACACCTTC. Its translation is CASWTGGGYGYTF.

V and J are TRBV21-1 and TRBJ1-2; the D call of TRBD1 is as the table states it, not checked on the DNA. TRBV21-1 counts as a pseudogene. The CDR3 is made up of 15 amino acids. CDR3 sequence: CASSTGPGGDYGYTF. As DNA, the CDR3 is TGTGCCAGCAGCACAGGCCCAGGGGGCGACTATGGCTACACCTTC.

The chain carries TRBV7-9 and TRBJ2-7; 7 positions agree with TRBD2. J was trimmed by 4 bases and V by 3 bases; bases with no gene match: 18. In germline, CDR1 is SEHNR, CDR2 FQNEAQ (reference sequence). This CDR3 region has 18 residues. This CDR3 is CASSFLRDYRTQEYEQYF. Written as DNA, the CDR3 is TGTGCCAGCAGCTTTCTCCGGGACTACCGAACTCAGGAGTACGAGCAGTACTTC.

The rearrangement uses TRBV9 and TRBJ1-3, with D possibly TRBD1 on 6 matching bases. V was clipped by 6 bases and J by 4 bases, with 14 bases between them. CDR1 and CDR2 from the germline V gene are SGDLS and YYNGEE. The CDR3 consists of 14 residues. The CDR3 loop reads CASTAGQPGNTIYF. CDR3 coding DNA: TGTGCCAGCACTGCCGGACAGCCCGGAAACACCATATATTTT. Based on the CDR3 plus reference TRBV9 and TRBJ1-3, the full variable domain is DSGVTQTPKHLITATGQRVTLRCSPRSGDLSVYWYQQSLDQGLQFLIQYYNGEERAKGNILERFSAQQFPDLHSELNLSSLELGDSALYFCASTAGQPGNTIYFGEGSWLTVV.

The chain is built from TRBV6-1 and TRBJ1-6; possible D gene TRBD1, 5 bases. The V gene lost 2 bases and the J gene lost 7 bases, with 12 bases spanning the gap. CDR1 is MNHNS and CDR2 is SASEGT in the germline V gene. The CDR3 has 15 residues. CDR3 residues: CASSERGNKNSPLHF. The DNA for the CDR3 is TGTGCCAGCAGTGAAAGGGGAAACAAAAATTCACCCCTCCACTTT.

The chain combines TRBV9 with TRBJ2-2, with TRBD2 as a possible D gene (6 bases). CDR1 SGDLS and CDR2 YYNGEE come from the germline V gene. This CDR3 comprises 16 residues. Trimming removed 3 bases from V and 2 bases from J, with 14 bases in between. CDR3 in DNA: TGTGCCAGCAGCGCCGCGGCGGGGAGTAACACCGGGGAGCTGTTTTTT. Protein: CASSAAAGSNTGELFF.

The chain combines TRBV6-5 with TRBJ1-3; 9 bases line up with TRBD1. V lost 0 bases and J lost 8; bases outside the gene matches: 2. CDR3 length: 14 residues. Looked up from germline, CDR1 is MNHEY and CDR2 is SVGAGI. DNA of the CDR3: TGTGCCAGCAGTTACTCGGGACAGGGACACACCATATATTTT. It is translated as CASSYSGQGHTIYF.

The chain recombines TRBV7-2 with TRBJ2-7, with D uncertain. Germline V lookup: CDR1 SGHTA, CDR2 FQGNSA. Trimming shortened V by 5 bases and J by 2 bases, and 4 bases separated the two germline ends. The CDR3 consists of 11 residues. In nucleotides, the CDR3 is TGTGCCAGCAGCATAACCTACGAGCAGTACTTC. This sequence encodes CASSITYEQYF.

The chain recombines TRBV27 with TRBJ1-1, with 8 bases identical to TRBD1. Germline CDR1 reads MNHEY; CDR2 reads SMNVEV (reference sequence). The trim removed 6 bases at V and 0 bases at J, leaving 9 bases unmatched. CDR3 length: 16 amino acids. This chain's CDR3 is CASRTLRDRLNTEAFF. The CDR3 coding sequence is TGTGCCAGCAGAACCCTCAGGGACAGGCTGAACACTGAAGCTTTCTTT.

This chain joins TRBV5-8 and TRBJ2-4; tentatively, D is TRBD1 (5 bases). The germline CDR1 and CDR2 sequences are SGHTS and YDEGEE. The CDR3 is 14 residues long. The V end lost 4 bases, the J end lost 1 base, and 9 bases lay between the germline ends. This CDR3 reads CASSPRVAKNIQYF. DNA of the CDR3: TGTGCCAGCAGCCCCAGGGTTGCCAAAAACATTCAGTACTTC. Full variable domain (missing parts from reference TRBV5-8 and TRBJ2-4): EAGVTQSPTHLIKTRGQQATLRCSPISGHTSVYWYQQALGLGLQFLLWYDEGEERNRGNFPPRFSGRQFPNYSSELNVNALELEDSALYLCASSPRVAKNIQYFGAGTRLSVL.

The chain employs TRBV6-5 and TRBJ1-1; 7 bases align to TRBD1. The CDR3 runs 15 residues. The germline V gene encodes CDR1 MNHEY and CDR2 SVGAGI. V shed 4 bases and J 3 bases; nucleotides not matched to a gene: 8. The CDR3 loop is CASSSPGQAHTEAFF. CDR3 nucleotides: TGTGCCAGCAGTTCCCCTGGACAGGCACACACTGAAGCTTTCTTT.

This rearrangement joins TRBV10-2 to TRBJ2-2; the match to TRBD2 covers 9 bases. This CDR3 is 16 amino acids long. In germline, CDR1 is WSHSY, CDR2 SAAADI. J gave up 5 bases and V 5 bases, and 9 bases lay outside the gene matches. The CDR3 reads CASSIGPSGITGELFF. CDR3 coding DNA: TGCGCCAGCAGTATAGGGCCTAGCGGGATTACCGGGGAGCTGTTTTTT.

The rearrangement joins TRBV7-9 to TRBJ1-2; 8 positions match TRBD1. The germline V gene has CDR1 SEHNR and CDR2 FQNEAQ (reference sequence). V trimming: 1 base; J trimming: 8 bases; junction bases outside the gene matches: 6. The CDR3 is 14 residues long. CDR3 protein: CASSLGQGSGGYTF. In DNA form, the CDR3 reads TGTGCCAGCAGCTTAGGACAGGGGTCGGGAGGCTACACCTTC.

V is TRBV30 and J is TRBJ1-2, with 7 positions matching TRBD1. V gave up 3 bases and J gave up 2 bases; unmatched junction bases: 3. Germline V gene data show CDR1 as GTSNPN and CDR2 as SVGIG (reference sequence). The length of the CDR3 is 13 residues. In DNA, the CDR3 is TGTGCCTGGAGCGCGACAGGGAACTATGGCTACACCTTC. Translating it yields CAWSATGNYGYTF.

This rearrangement joins TRBV7-6 to TRBJ1-3, with no clear D. CDR1 SGHVS and CDR2 FNYEAQ come from the germline V gene. The V end was cut by 5 bases, the J end by 3 bases, with 17 bases between. This CDR3 region has 16 residues. CDR3: CASSPVRGFIGNTIYF. CDR3 nucleotides: TGTGCCAGCAGCCCCGTACGGGGTTTCATTGGAAACACCATATATTTT.

The CDR3: CAISEPRDRNTEAFF. CDR3 DNA sequence: TGTGCCATCAGTGAGCCCCGGGACAGGAACACTGAAGCTTTCTTT. The chain links TRBV10-3 to TRBJ1-1; 7 bases align to TRBD1. This CDR3 is 15 amino acids long. Trimming removed 2 bases from V and 1 base from J; junction bases left unmatched: 4. The germline V gene has CDR1 ENHRY and CDR2 SYGVKD.

This chain links TRBV9 with TRBJ2-7, with 7 bases matching TRBD2. V gave up 0 bases and J gave up 5 bases; unmatched junction bases: 5. The CDR3 is 14 amino acids. Germline V gene sequence: CDR1 SGDLS, CDR2 YYNGEE. Here the CDR3 reads CASSVGLGGDEQYF. The CDR3 DNA is TGTGCCAGCAGCGTAGGGCTGGGAGGGGACGAGCAGTACTTC.

V is TRBV6-5 and J is TRBJ2-1; 14 nucleotides line up with TRBD2. In germline, CDR1 is MNHEY, CDR2 SVGAGI. This CDR3 comprises 14 residues. V dropped 6 bases and J dropped 11; count of bases not matched to a gene: 6. CDR3 nucleotide sequence: TGTGCCAGCAGGCCGACTAGCGGGGGGGAAAAGCAGTTCTTC. Translated: CASRPTSGGEKQFF.

The chain links TRBV27 to TRBJ1-2; D might be TRBD1 (6 bases). Germline values: CDR1 MNHEY, CDR2 SMNVEV (reference sequence). Trimming took 2 bases from V and 7 from J, leaving 14 bases between them. The CDR3 is 14 amino acids. For the CDR3, the DNA is TGTGCCAGCAGTTTACAACAGGGTATAGGTGGCTACACCTTC. Translating gives CASSLQQGIGGYTF.

The V and J genes are TRBV4-1 and TRBJ1-1, with a possible D match to TRBD1 (6 bases). The CDR3 totals 15 residues. V was shortened by 1 base and J by 1 base, with 10 bases between the two germline ends. Germline V gives CDR1 MGHRA, CDR2 YSYEKL. In DNA form, the CDR3 reads TGCGCCAGCAGCCAAGGCCTGGACAGGAACACTGAAGCTTTCTTT. Translated: CASSQGLDRNTEAFF.

This clone was recorded once. The chain employs TRBV7-9 and TRBJ2-7, with 8 bases aligning to TRBD1. V lost 2 bases, J lost 5 bases, and 11 bases stayed unmatched. The germline V gene has CDR1 SEHNR and CDR2 FQNEAQ (reference sequence). This CDR3 is 16 amino acids long. Here the CDR3 DNA reads TGTGCCAGCAGCTTAATTGCGGCAGGGGGCTGGGACGAGCAGTACTTC. Protein product: CASSLIAAGGWDEQYF.

This clone was seen once. J is TRBJ2-5 and V is TRBV4-2, with D maybe TRBD1 (5 bases). With 2 bases removed from V and 2 bases from J, the gap between germline ends came to 15 bases. Germline V gene lookup returns CDR1 LGHNA and CDR2 YNFKEQ. The CDR3 consists of 16 residues. CDR3 sequence: CASSQSDAGMQETQYF. The DNA for the CDR3 is TGTGCCAGCAGCCAAAGCGATGCAGGGATGCAAGAGACCCAGTACTTC.